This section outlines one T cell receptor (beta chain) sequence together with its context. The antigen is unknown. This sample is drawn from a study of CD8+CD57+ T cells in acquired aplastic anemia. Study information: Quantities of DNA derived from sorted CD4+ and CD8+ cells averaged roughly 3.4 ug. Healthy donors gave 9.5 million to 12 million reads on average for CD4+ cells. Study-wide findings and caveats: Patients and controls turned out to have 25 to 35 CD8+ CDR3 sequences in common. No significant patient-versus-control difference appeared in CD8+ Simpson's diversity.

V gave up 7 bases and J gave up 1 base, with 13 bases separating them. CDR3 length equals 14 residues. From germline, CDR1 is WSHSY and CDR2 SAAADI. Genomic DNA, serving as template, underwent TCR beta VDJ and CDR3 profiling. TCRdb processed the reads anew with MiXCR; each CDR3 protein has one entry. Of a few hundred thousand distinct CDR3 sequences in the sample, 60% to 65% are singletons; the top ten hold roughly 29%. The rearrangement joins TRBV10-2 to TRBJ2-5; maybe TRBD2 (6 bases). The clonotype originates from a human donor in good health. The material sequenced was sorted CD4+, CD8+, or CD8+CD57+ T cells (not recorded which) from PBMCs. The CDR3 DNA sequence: TGCGCCAGCATTGATCGGGGGACCCAAGAGACCCAGTACTTC. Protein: CASIDRGTQETQYF.